The 22 T cell receptor beta chains in this list originate from one sample, sequenced in a study of T cell responses to AZD1222 COVID-19 vaccine. Profiled with immunoSEQ multiplex PCR; TCRdb holds only in-frame clones, not every one. The sample comprises 90,000 or so clones, roughly 89% of which are singletons, and roughly 2.5% rests with the top ten. This specimen was peripheral blood, taken on day 0 of AZD1222 vaccination. These receptors came from an adult in good health.

The genes are TRBV27 and TRBJ1-1; tentative D call: TRBD1 (5 bases). The CDR3 has 14 residues. Germline CDR1 is MNHEY and CDR2 is SMNVEV (reference sequence). V was cut by 0 bases and J by 4 bases, with 9 bases left in between. CDR3 region: CASSLSSRGTEAFF. The CDR3 coding sequence is TGTGCCAGCAGTTTATCGAGTAGGGGCACTGAAGCTTTCTTT.

The chain is built from TRBV6-5 and TRBJ1-1; TRBD1 might be the D (5 bases). CDR1 and CDR2 (germline): MNHEY, SVGAGI. The CDR3 contains 14 residues. V lost 5 bases, J lost 1 base, and 11 bases lay in between. The CDR3 is CASSRGRENTEAFF. The CDR3 region has the DNA TGTGCCAGCAGTAGAGGCAGGGAGAACACTGAAGCTTTCTTT.

The chain carries TRBV12-2 and TRBJ2-5; TRBD1 is the table's D call, not checked against the DNA. TRBV12-2 is given as a pseudogene. The length of the CDR3 is 11 residues. CDR3: CASRQQETQYF. CDR3 DNA sequence: TGTGCAAGTCGTCAACAAGAGACCCAGTACTTC.

The chain carries TRBV6-4 and TRBJ2-3; weak D call: TRBD2 (6 bases). The ends were cut back, 4 bases at V and 0 bases at J, with 8 bases in the middle. The CDR3 has 14 residues. The germline V gene encodes CDR1 MRHNA and CDR2 SNTAGT. The CDR3 here is CASSGGTSTDTQYF. The CDR3 DNA is TGTGCCAGCAGTGGAGGGACTAGCACAGATACGCAGTATTTT.

The V gene is TRBV27, the J gene TRBJ2-3, with a tentative D call TRBD2 (6 bases). The CDR3 is 17 amino acids. Germline CDR1 reads MNHEY; CDR2 reads SMNVEV (reference sequence). V lost 6 bases to trimming and J lost 6 bases, with 25 bases between them. The CDR3 DNA is TGTGCCAGCAGCCCACCCCTGGTATTAGCGGAGGTTGATACGCAGTATTTT. It encodes CASSPPLVLAEVDTQYF.

This chain links TRBV19 with TRBJ1-1; D not certain. Trimming removed 4 bases at V and 4 bases at J, with 16 bases between. The CDR3 has 15 residues. CDR1 and CDR2 from the germline V gene are LNHDA and SQIVND (reference sequence). CDR3 sequence: CASSTLFSRGTEAFF. The CDR3 DNA reads as TGTGCCAGTAGTACCCTGTTCAGTAGAGGCACTGAAGCTTTCTTT.

This chain joins TRBV6-5 and TRBJ1-3; D gene ambiguous. V lost 0 bases to trimming and J lost 4 bases, with 10 bases between them. This CDR3 has 15 amino acids. The germline V gene encodes CDR1 MNHEY and CDR2 SVGAGI. Here the CDR3 reads CASSYSPVVGNTIYF. CDR3 bases: TGTGCCAGCAGTTACTCTCCTGTCGTGGGAAACACCATATATTTT.

The CDR3 DNA is TGTGCCAGCAGTTTATTCTTAAGACAGCCCCAGCATTTT. This encodes CASSLFLRQPQHF. The rearrangement uses TRBV27 and TRBJ1-5; D is ambiguous. Germline V gives CDR1 MNHEY, CDR2 SMNVEV (reference sequence). The CDR3 is 13 amino acids. Trimming took 1 base from V and 7 from J, leaving 8 bases between them.

The V gene is TRBV5-8, the J gene TRBJ2-7, with TRBD1 matching 7 bases. This CDR3 comprises 15 residues. Germline V gene data show CDR1 as SGHTS and CDR2 as YDEGEE. Germline trimming cut 5 bases from V and 3 bases from J; bases unmatched to any gene: 11. The CDR3 nucleotides are TGTGCCAGCAGACAGGGGACGGTAAATAACTACGAGCAGTACTTC. It yields the protein CASRQGTVNNYEQYF. Drawing the rest from reference TRBV5-8 and TRBJ2-7, the complete variable domain is EAGVTQSPTHLIKTRGQQATLRCSPISGHTSVYWYQQALGLGLQFLLWYDEGEERNRGNFPPRFSGRQFPNYSSELNVNALELEDSALYLCASRQGTVNNYEQYFGPGTRLTVT.

The chain joins TRBV4-3 to TRBJ1-1; D gene uncertain. Germline CDR1 LGHNA, CDR2 YSLEER. V lost 6 bases and J lost 1, with 6 bases in between. The CDR3 consists of 12 residues. CDR3 DNA sequence: TGCGCCAGCAGAGGAGAGAACACTGAAGCTTTCTTT. Protein product: CASRGENTEAFF.

The chain joins TRBV7-3 to TRBJ2-6; 10 bases map to TRBD2. Looked up from germline, CDR1 is SGHTA and CDR2 is FQGTGA. With 2 bases clipped from V and 0 bases from J, the junction kept 10 bases outside the gene matches. This CDR3 is 20 amino acids long. For the CDR3, the DNA is TGTGCCAGCAGCTTATGGGGTCTAGCGGGAGACCGCTCTGGGGCCAACGTCCTGACTTTC. Protein sequence: CASSLWGLAGDRSGANVLTF. The whole variable domain, filled in from reference TRBV7-3 and TRBJ2-6, reads GAGVSQTPSNKVTEKGKYVELRCDPISGHTALYWYRQSLGQGPEFLIYFQGTGAADDSGLPNDRFFAVRPEGSVSTLKIQRTERGDSAVYLCASSLWGLAGDRSGANVLTFGAGSRLTVL.

The chain employs TRBV11-2 and TRBJ2-5; maybe TRBD1 (6 bases). Germline V gene lookup returns CDR1 SGHAT and CDR2 FQNNGV. This CDR3 spans 15 amino acids. The V end lost 4 bases, the J end lost 1 base, and 13 bases lay between the germline ends. CDR3 region: CASSSYDRLQETQYF. The CDR3 region has the DNA TGTGCCAGCAGCTCGTATGACAGGCTCCAAGAGACCCAGTACTTC.

J is TRBJ1-2 and V is TRBV2; D call uncertain. Between the trimmed V and J ends, which lost 3 bases and 6 bases, there was a span of 17 bases. The CDR3 is made up of 15 amino acids. CDR1 SNHLY and CDR2 FYNNEI come from the germline V gene. The CDR3 sequence: CASSEGPWGEDGYTF. The CDR3 nucleotides read TGTGCCAGCAGTGAGGGCCCCTGGGGAGAGGATGGCTACACCTTC.

This clone ranks as medium-sized. This chain connects TRBV7-9 to TRBJ1-4; TRBD1 might be the D (5 bases). The CDR3 contains 12 residues. Germline CDR1 is SEHNR and CDR2 is FQNEAQ (reference sequence). V lost 1 base and J 14 bases, leaving 11 bases between the germline ends. The CDR3 coding sequence is TGTGCCAGCAGCTTAGGGACCGGGACGCTGTTTTTT. Residues: CASSLGTGTLFF.

The chain joins TRBV19 to TRBJ1-6; no reliable D call. V lost 3 bases and J 6 bases, leaving 15 bases between the germline ends. Germline CDR1 is LNHDA and CDR2 is SQIVND (reference sequence). The CDR3 has 16 residues. Here the CDR3 reads CASSITGFSVNSPLHF. CDR3 in DNA: TGTGCCAGTAGTATTACCGGATTTTCCGTTAATTCACCCCTCCACTTT.

Only one count was recorded for this clone. The chain links TRBV27 to TRBJ2-7; TRBD1 agrees at 10 bases. This CDR3 has 15 residues. Germline CDR1 is MNHEY and CDR2 is SMNVEV (reference sequence). The trim removed 6 bases at V and 5 bases at J, leaving 10 bases unmatched. In DNA, the CDR3 is TGTGCCAGCAGGGGGTGGGGACAGGGGTTTGACGAGCAGTACTTC. The encoded protein is CASRGWGQGFDEQYF.

The chain carries TRBV30 and TRBJ2-2, with D perhaps assigned TRBD1 or TRBD2 (5 bases each). CDR1 GTSNPN and CDR2 SVGIG come from the germline V gene (reference sequence). This CDR3 is built from 14 residues. Trimming pared 0 bases from V and 6 bases from J, leaving 11 bases between. DNA of the CDR3: TGTGCCTGGAGTGTGGGGACCGGCCCCGGGGAGCTGTTTTTT. Translating gives CAWSVGTGPGELFF.

The chain combines TRBV5-5 with TRBJ2-7, with 8 positions matching TRBD1. The CDR3 is 15 residues long. V trimming: 0 bases; J trimming: 2 bases; junction bases outside the gene matches: 4. Germline V lookup: CDR1 SGHKS, CDR2 YYEKEE (reference sequence). The CDR3 region has the DNA TGTGCCAGCAGCTTGGGTTTGGACAGGGCCTACGAGCAGTACTTC. The encoded protein is CASSLGLDRAYEQYF.

Here the CDR3 DNA reads TGTGCCTGGAGAAGACAGGGCAACACTGAAGCTTTCTTT. This translates into CAWRRQGNTEAFF. The V and J genes are TRBV30 and TRBJ1-1, with 7 bases matching TRBD1. This CDR3 has 13 residues. J was trimmed by 2 bases and V by 3 bases; bases with no gene match: 3. The germline V gene has CDR1 GTSNPN and CDR2 SVGIG (reference sequence).

CDR3 loop: CASSWAGYSTDTQYF. In DNA form, the CDR3 reads TGCGCCAGCAGTTGGGCGGGGTACAGCACAGATACGCAGTATTTT. The chain has TRBV5-1 and TRBJ2-3, with D possibly being TRBD2 (6 bases). Trimming shortened V by 5 bases and J by 0 bases, and 13 bases separated the two germline ends. CDR3 size: 15 residues. The V gene's germline CDR1 is SGHRS and CDR2 YFSETQ.

CDR3 residues: CASSVGGQEWNYGYTF. CDR3 DNA sequence: TGTGCCAGCAGCGTAGGGGGACAGGAATGGAACTATGGCTACACCTTC. The chain couples TRBV9 to TRBJ1-2; 8 bases map to TRBD1. Germline CDR1 SGDLS, CDR2 YYNGEE. J was trimmed by 2 bases and V by 0 bases; bases with no gene match: 6. This CDR3 has 16 residues.

The chain carries TRBV27 and TRBJ2-7, with 7 bases that match TRBD1. This CDR3 is 13 amino acids long. The germline gives CDR1 MNHEY, CDR2 SMNVEV (reference sequence). Losses at the gene ends were 5 bases for V and 6 bases for J; bases not matched to a gene: 7. The CDR3 region has the DNA TGTGCCAGCAGTCGGATCCGGGACAGCGAGCAGTACTTC. Amino acid sequence: CASSRIRDSEQYF.